The 26 T cell receptor beta chains listed next were all sequenced from one sample in a study of blood T cell repertoires in COVID-19. Here immunoSEQ multiplex PCR was the method, and the copy in TCRdb shows in-frame clones only, minus some. Of some 230,000 clones listed, 70% to 90% are singletons. What was sequenced was peripheral blood. The origin of the receptors is a man between 40 and 49 years old with acute or convalescent COVID-19.

The J gene is TRBJ1-2, the V gene TRBV6-2 or TRBV6-3; D remains ambiguous. The CDR3 runs to 12 residues. With 2 bases removed from V and 8 bases from J, the gap between germline ends came to 9 bases. Germline values: CDR1 MNHEY, CDR2 SVGEGT. CDR3 nucleotides: TGTGCCAGCAGTTACCCCCCTACCGGCTACACCTTC. Translating gives CASSYPPTGYTF.

The J gene is TRBJ1-5, the V gene TRBV28; weak D call: TRBD1 (6 bases). CDR1 MDHEN and CDR2 SYDVKM come from the germline V gene. V lost 3 bases and J 0 bases, leaving 9 bases between the germline ends. CDR3 length equals 15 residues. CDR3 DNA: TGTGCCAGCAGTTTGACAGGTCGTAGCAATCAGCCCCAGCATTTT. It encodes CASSLTGRSNQPQHF.

The V and J genes are TRBV3-1 (or the pseudogene TRBV3-2) and TRBJ1-6, with D hard to call. Germline CDR1 LGHDT, CDR2 YNNKEL (reference sequence). The CDR3 runs to 14 residues. The V gene lost 3 bases and the J gene lost 7 bases, with 10 bases spanning the gap. The CDR3 spells CASSQEWRNSPLHF. CDR3 DNA sequence: TGTGCCAGCAGCCAGGAGTGGAGAAATTCACCCCTCCACTTT.

The CDR3 region is CASSGTSGGNTQYF. The CDR3 DNA reads as TGTGCCAGCAGCGGGACTAGCGGGGGTAATACGCAGTATTTT. The V call is TRBV6-2 or TRBV6-3, the J call TRBJ2-3; 14 bases align to TRBD2. V trimming: 6 bases; J trimming: 7 bases; junction bases outside the gene matches: 3. Germline CDR1 is MNHEY and CDR2 is SVGEGT. CDR3 length: 14 residues.

This rearrangement joins TRBV9 to TRBJ1-2, with a tentative D call TRBD1 (6 bases). Trimming left V 3 bases short and J 3 bases short, with 9 bases between. There are 13 residues in the CDR3. Germline V gene data show CDR1 as SGDLS and CDR2 as YYNGEE. CDR3 DNA sequence: TGTGCCAGCAGCGCCCAGGGGTACTATGGCTACACCTTC. Protein sequence: CASSAQGYYGYTF.

The chain employs TRBV5-1 and TRBJ1-2; TRBD1 matches at 8 bases. CDR1 is SGHRS, CDR2 YFSETQ, per germline. J lost 6 bases, V lost 4 bases, and 5 bases had no gene match. CDR3 size: 13 residues. CDR3 sequence reads: CASSLSGGNGYTF. CDR3 DNA sequence: TGCGCCAGCAGCCTCTCAGGGGGCAATGGCTACACCTTC.

This clone was detected only once. The chain carries TRBV6-2 or TRBV6-3 and TRBJ2-7; 8 nucleotides match TRBD1. This CDR3 has 15 residues. Germline trimming cut 2 bases from V and 3 bases from J; bases unmatched to any gene: 6. CDR1 and CDR2 from the germline V gene are MNHEY and SVGEGT. The CDR3 nucleotides read TGTGCCAGCAGTTACGGGACAGGACAAGGCTACGAGCAGTACTTC. Translating it yields CASSYGTGQGYEQYF.

The chain joins TRBV7-3 to TRBJ2-1; a weak D match, TRBD2 (5 bases). CDR3 length: 16 amino acids. Trimming shortened V by 5 bases and J by 5 bases, and 19 bases separated the two germline ends. The V gene's germline CDR1 is SGHTA and CDR2 FQGTGA. CDR3: CASSPGWAGGNNEQFF. In DNA, the CDR3 is TGTGCCAGCAGCCCTGGGTGGGCCGGAGGAAACAATGAGCAGTTCTTC.

This clone came up a few times. The chain carries TRBV3-1 (or the pseudogene TRBV3-2) and TRBJ1-1; tentatively, D is TRBD1 (5 bases). Germline V lookup: CDR1 LGHDT, CDR2 YNNKEL (reference sequence). The V and J ends lost 1 base and 6 bases respectively, with 9 bases between them. CDR3 length equals 13 residues. The DNA of the CDR3 is TGTGCCAGCAGCCAAGGACAGCACGCTGAAGCTTTCTTT. Translating gives CASSQGQHAEAFF.

The chain recombines TRBV9 with TRBJ1-5; maybe TRBD1 (5 bases). The CDR3 totals 17 residues. Trimming shortened V by 3 bases and J by 3 bases, and 19 bases separated the two germline ends. CDR1 is SGDLS and CDR2 is YYNGEE in the germline V gene. DNA for the CDR3: TGTGCCAGCAGCGAAGGGATTGGGGAGGGGATCAATCAGCCCCAGCATTTT. Translation: CASSEGIGEGINQPQHF.

The chain couples TRBV4-3 to TRBJ2-5, with TRBD2 identical over 12 bases. From germline, CDR1 is LGHNA and CDR2 YSLEER. This CDR3 comprises 17 residues. V shed 1 base and J 5 bases; nucleotides not matched to a gene: 8. CDR3 region: CASSQGLAGVLAETQYF. For the CDR3, the DNA is TGCGCCAGCAGCCAAGGACTAGCGGGGGTCCTCGCGGAGACCCAGTACTTC.

The V call is TRBV5-8, the J call TRBJ1-5, with 7 bases fitting TRBD1. Germline trimming cut 0 bases from V and 10 bases from J; bases unmatched to any gene: 10. The CDR3 length is 15 residues. The germline V gene encodes CDR1 SGHTS and CDR2 YDEGEE. The CDR3 here is CASSLAPDRVEPQHF. The CDR3 nucleotides are TGTGCCAGCAGCTTGGCCCCCGACAGGGTTGAACCCCAGCATTTT.

The genes are TRBV5-1 and TRBJ2-2; 11 bases match TRBD1. The germline gives CDR1 SGHRS, CDR2 YFSETQ. CDR3 size: 19 residues. The V gene end was trimmed by 4 bases and the J gene end by 4 bases; junction bases not matched to a gene: 15. The CDR3 DNA sequence: TGCGCCAGCAGCAAAAGGGACAGGGGGTCGCAAGGGAGCACCGGGGAGCTGTTTTTT. Its translation is CASSKRDRGSQGSTGELFF.

On this clone itself: In the same sample, other DNA sequences code for this CDR3. The chain combines TRBV13 with TRBJ2-7, with 7 bases aligning to TRBD1. J lost 4 bases, V lost 2 bases, and 5 bases had no gene match. CDR1 is PRHDT, CDR2 FYEKMQ, per germline (reference sequence). The CDR3 spans 14 residues. CDR3 coding DNA: TGTGCCAGCAGCTTACGACAGGGATCGTACGAGCAGTACTTC. It specifies CASSLRQGSYEQYF. Together with reference TRBV13 and TRBJ2-7, the CDR3 gives the full variable domain: AAGVIQSPRHLIKEKRETATLKCYPIPRHDTVYWYQQGPGQDPQFLISFYEKMQSDKGSIPDRFSAQQFSDYHSELNMSSLELGDSALYFCASSLRQGSYEQYFGPGTRLTVT.

The chain combines TRBV7-7 with TRBJ2-5; D ambiguous. The germline gives CDR1 SSHAT, CDR2 FNYEAQ (reference sequence). V gave up 5 bases and J gave up 4 bases, with 11 bases separating them. The CDR3 is 13 amino acids. CDR3 sequence: CASSPVRGETQYF. The CDR3 DNA follows: TGTGCCAGCAGCCCGGTCAGAGGAGAGACCCAGTACTTC. Combining the CDR3 with reference TRBV7-7 and TRBJ2-5 gives the whole variable domain GAGVSQSPRYKVTKRGQDVTLRCDPISSHATLYWYQQALGQGPEFLTYFNYEAQPDKSGLPSDRFSAERPEGSISTLTIQRTEQRDSAMYRCASSPVRGETQYFGPGTRLLVL.

The V gene is TRBV28, the J gene TRBJ2-7; 9 bases align to TRBD2. Germline CDR1 is MDHEN and CDR2 is SYDVKM. The ends lost 6 bases at V and 2 bases at J; junction bases unmatched: 14. This CDR3 is built from 17 residues. This chain's CDR3 is CASSPWDLAGTPYEQYF. CDR3 nucleotide sequence: TGTGCCAGCAGCCCGTGGGACCTAGCGGGGACTCCCTACGAGCAGTACTTC.

The chain joins TRBV30 to TRBJ2-3; 10 bases agree with TRBD2. V shed 0 bases and J 8 bases; nucleotides not matched to a gene: 8. CDR3 size: 15 residues. Germline V gives CDR1 GTSNPN, CDR2 SVGIG (reference sequence). The CDR3 loop is CAWSVAGGPGATQYF. The CDR3 region has the DNA TGTGCCTGGAGTGTAGCGGGGGGGCCGGGAGCTACGCAGTATTTT.

Note on this clone: Distinct nucleotide sequences in the sample also encode this CDR3. The chain employs TRBV3-1 (or the pseudogene TRBV3-2) and TRBJ1-1; perhaps TRBD1 as D (5 bases). The V and J ends lost 1 base and 5 bases respectively, with 5 bases between them. The germline CDR1 and CDR2 sequences are LGHDT and YNNKEL (reference sequence). This CDR3 has 12 residues. For the CDR3, the DNA is TGTGCCAGCAGCCAAGCAGGGACTGAAGCTTTCTTT. This codes for CASSQAGTEAFF.

The chain couples TRBV5-5 to TRBJ2-5; TRBD1 aligns across 9 bases. Trimming cost V 0 bases and J 4 bases; bases outside gene matches: 4. The CDR3 length is 15 residues. The V gene's germline CDR1 is SGHKS and CDR2 YYEKEE (reference sequence). Here the CDR3 DNA reads TGTGCCAGCAGCTTGGACAGGGGGCTTGGAGAGACCCAGTACTTC. Its protein is CASSLDRGLGETQYF.

This clone was counted once. V is TRBV28 and J is TRBJ1-1, with D maybe TRBD1 (6 bases). Per the germline V gene, CDR1 is MDHEN and CDR2 is SYDVKM. The CDR3 sequence is 15 residues long. Trimming took 2 bases from V and 4 from J, leaving 14 bases between them. CDR3 in DNA: TGTGCCAGCAGTTTACCAGGGGAAATGGGCACTGAAGCTTTCTTT. Residues: CASSLPGEMGTEAFF.

V is TRBV19 and J is TRBJ1-2; D is undetermined. CDR1 is LNHDA, CDR2 SQIVND, per germline (reference sequence). V was shortened by 4 bases and J by 7 bases, with 13 bases between the two germline ends. This CDR3 comprises 13 residues. The CDR3 here is CASSSTALRGYTF. The CDR3, as DNA: TGTGCCAGTAGTAGCACGGCACTACGTGGCTACACCTTC.

This chain connects TRBV4-2 to TRBJ1-6, with a tentative D call TRBD1 (6 bases). This CDR3 contains 16 residues. Germline assignment: CDR1 LGHNA and CDR2 YNFKEQ. The germline V and J ends were trimmed by 5 bases and 5 bases, with 16 bases remaining between them. This CDR3 is CASSSVQGKDNSPLHF. CDR3 bases: TGTGCCAGCAGCTCCGTACAGGGAAAAGATAATTCACCCCTCCACTTT.

V and J are TRBV5-1 and TRBJ1-1; 10 bases map to TRBD1. Germline V lookup: CDR1 SGHRS, CDR2 YFSETQ. This CDR3 comprises 16 residues. V was clipped by 4 bases and J by 1 base; unmatched bases: 7. CDR3 region: CASSPETGGANTEAFF. The DNA of the CDR3 is TGCGCCAGCAGCCCCGAGACAGGGGGCGCGAACACTGAAGCTTTCTTT. The entire variable domain, with the rest obtained from reference TRBV5-1 and TRBJ1-1, is as follows: KAGVTQTPRYLIKTRGQQVTLSCSPISGHRSVSWYQQTPGQGLQFLFEYFSETQRNKGNFPGRFSGRQFSNSRSEMNVSTLELGDSALYLCASSPETGGANTEAFFGQGTRLTVV.

The chain recombines TRBV6-5 with TRBJ1-3; D is unclear. The CDR3 is made up of 14 amino acids. Trimming stripped 1 base from V and 0 bases from J, with 4 bases between. The germline gives CDR1 MNHEY, CDR2 SVGAGI. CDR3: CASSYLRSGNTIYF. The CDR3 region has the DNA TGTGCCAGCAGTTACTTGCGCTCTGGAAACACCATATATTTT.

This clone was counted a few times. This sequence joins TRBV29-1 and TRBJ1-1; 7 bases agree with TRBD1. The CDR3 is 13 residues long. The germline CDR1 and CDR2 sequences are SQVTM and ANQGSEA. J lost 1 base, V lost 6 bases, and 5 bases had no gene match. The CDR3 DNA reads TGCAGCGTGACAGGGTTGGGGAACACTGAAGCTTTCTTT. Its translation is CSVTGLGNTEAFF. Using reference TRBV29-1 and TRBJ1-1 for the parts outside the CDR3, the full variable domain is SAVISQKPSRDICQRGTSLTIQCQVDSQVTMMFWYRQQPGQSLTLIATANQGSEATYESGFVIDKFPISRPNLTFSTLTVSNMSPEDSSIYLCSVTGLGNTEAFFGQGTRLTVV.

The CDR3 here is CASSLTSGGKDTQYF. DNA for the CDR3: TGTGCCAGCAGCTTGACTAGCGGGGGGAAAGATACGCAGTATTTT. The rearrangement links TRBV11-2 to TRBJ2-3; TRBD2 matches at 13 bases. Germline CDR1 SGHAT, CDR2 FQNNGV. The CDR3 totals 15 residues. Trimming removed 3 bases from V and 5 bases from J; junction bases left unmatched: 2.